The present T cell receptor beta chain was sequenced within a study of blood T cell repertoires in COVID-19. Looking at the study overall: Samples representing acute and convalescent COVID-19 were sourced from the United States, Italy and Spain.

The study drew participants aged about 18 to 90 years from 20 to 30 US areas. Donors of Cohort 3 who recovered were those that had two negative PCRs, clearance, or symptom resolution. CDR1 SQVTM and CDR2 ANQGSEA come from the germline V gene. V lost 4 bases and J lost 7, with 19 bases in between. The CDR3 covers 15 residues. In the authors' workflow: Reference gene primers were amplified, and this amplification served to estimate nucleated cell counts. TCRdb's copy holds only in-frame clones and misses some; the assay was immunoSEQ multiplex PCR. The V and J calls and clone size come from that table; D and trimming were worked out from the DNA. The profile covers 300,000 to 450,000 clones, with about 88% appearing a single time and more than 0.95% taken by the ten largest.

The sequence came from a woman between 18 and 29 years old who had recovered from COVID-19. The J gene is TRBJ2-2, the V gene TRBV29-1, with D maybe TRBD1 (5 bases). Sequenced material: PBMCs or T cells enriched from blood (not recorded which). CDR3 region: CSVVLWQGYVGELFF. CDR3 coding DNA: TGCAGCGTTGTTCTTTGGCAGGGTTACGTCGGGGAGCTGTTTTTT.